The 18 T cell receptor beta chains presented below share a single source sample, sequenced in a study of blood T cell repertoires in COVID-19. Libraries were prepared by immunoSEQ multiplex PCR; TCRdb keeps only in-frame clonotypes and omits some of them. Of approximately 400,000 clones in the sample, approximately 90% were seen once. Sequences were obtained from PBMCs or T cells enriched from blood (not recorded which). Receptors were obtained from a woman in her 40s who had been exposed to COVID-19.

The chain joins TRBV5-1 to TRBJ1-2; 7 positions agree with TRBD1. In germline, CDR1 is SGHRS, CDR2 YFSETQ. V lost 8 bases and J lost 4; bases outside the gene matches: 8. CDR3 size: 13 residues. This CDR3 reads CASSVGTAYGYTF. The CDR3 DNA follows: TGCGCCAGTTCCGTGGGGACAGCCTATGGCTACACCTTC.

The chain employs TRBV5-1 and TRBJ2-3, with TRBD2 matching over 9 bases. Germline V lookup: CDR1 SGHRS, CDR2 YFSETQ. This CDR3 has 16 amino acids. The V gene end was trimmed by 2 bases and the J gene end by 0 bases; junction bases not matched to a gene: 4. The CDR3 loop is CASSFGSGGSTDTQYF. In DNA, the CDR3 is TGCGCCAGCAGCTTTGGTAGCGGGGGTAGCACAGATACGCAGTATTTT. The full variable domain, rest sourced from reference TRBV5-1 and TRBJ2-3, is KAGVTQTPRYLIKTRGQQVTLSCSPISGHRSVSWYQQTPGQGLQFLFEYFSETQRNKGNFPGRFSGRQFSNSRSEMNVSTLELGDSALYLCASSFGSGGSTDTQYFGPGTRLTVL.

The genes are TRBV24-1 and TRBJ2-2; 9 nucleotides align to TRBD1. Per the germline V gene, CDR1 is KGHDR and CDR2 is SFDVKD. The V segment lost 4 bases and the J segment 3 bases; nucleotides outside the gene matches: 14. The CDR3 is made up of 19 amino acids. CDR3 in amino acids: CATSDTDRGAVWDTGELFF. In DNA, the CDR3 is TGTGCCACCAGTGACACTGACAGGGGGGCTGTGTGGGACACCGGGGAGCTGTTTTTT.

The chain employs TRBV6-5 and TRBJ1-5, with 7 bases fitting TRBD1. The V and J ends lost 6 bases and 7 bases, in that order; junction bases with no gene match: 6. This CDR3 has 13 amino acids. Germline V gives CDR1 MNHEY, CDR2 SVGAGI. For the CDR3, the DNA is TGTGCCAGCAGGTACAGGGGCGACCAGCCCCAGCATTTT. Its translation: CASRYRGDQPQHF.

The CDR3 sequence is CASSWTGGKVNTEAFF. CDR3 nucleotide sequence: TGTGCCAGCAGTTGGACAGGGGGAAAGGTGAACACTGAAGCTTTCTTT. The genes are TRBV6-2 or TRBV6-3 and TRBJ1-1; 10 bases agree with TRBD1. The CDR3 runs 16 residues. J was trimmed by 0 bases and V by 4 bases; bases with no gene match: 5. Germline V lookup: CDR1 MNHEY, CDR2 SVGEGT.

V gene TRBV10-2 combines with J gene TRBJ2-4; 13 bases line up with TRBD2. CDR1 is WSHSY, CDR2 SAAADI, per germline. CDR3 size: 18 residues. V was clipped by 6 bases and J by 0 bases; unmatched bases: 8. The CDR3 DNA follows: TGCGCCAGCAGAACACTAGCGGGGGGGGCCCTAGCCAAAAACATTCAGTACTTC. Translated, it gives CASRTLAGGALAKNIQYF.

This chain links TRBV18 with TRBJ2-2; 8 bases fit TRBD1. The ends lost 6 bases at V and 1 base at J; junction bases unmatched: 13. CDR3 size: 18 residues. Germline V lookup: CDR1 KGHSH, CDR2 LQKENI. The chain's CDR3 is CASSPRSSGTGNTGELFF. The CDR3 DNA reads TGTGCCAGCTCTCCCCGGTCCTCCGGGACAGGGAACACCGGGGAGCTGTTTTTT.

This clone was found a few times. The chain joins TRBV13 to TRBJ2-1; 9 bases align to TRBD2. The CDR3 totals 15 residues. Germline V gene sequence: CDR1 PRHDT, CDR2 FYEKMQ (reference sequence). V trimming: 0 bases; J trimming: 8 bases; junction bases outside the gene matches: 5. The CDR3 loop reads CASSLGLAGIDEQFF. CDR3 coding DNA: TGTGCCAGCAGCTTAGGGCTAGCGGGAATCGATGAGCAGTTCTTC. Drawing the rest from reference TRBV13 and TRBJ2-1, the complete variable domain is AAGVIQSPRHLIKEKRETATLKCYPIPRHDTVYWYQQGPGQDPQFLISFYEKMQSDKGSIPDRFSAQQFSDYHSELNMSSLELGDSALYFCASSLGLAGIDEQFFGPGTRLTVL.

Turning to this clone: The same CDR3 can be traced to other DNA sequences in this sample. V usage is TRBV7-9 and J usage is TRBJ1-2, with 9 bases that match TRBD1. The CDR3 totals 15 residues. The V gene's germline CDR1 is SEHNR and CDR2 FQNEAQ (reference sequence). V trimming: 5 bases; J trimming: 0 bases; junction bases outside the gene matches: 4. The CDR3 reads CASSLGQGTNYGYTF. The DNA of the CDR3 is TGTGCCAGCAGCCTCGGACAGGGGACTAACTATGGCTACACCTTC. The full variable domain, in which reference TRBV7-9 and TRBJ1-2 provide the parts outside the CDR3, is DTGVSQNPRHKITKRGQNVTFRCDPISEHNRLYWYRQTLGQGPEFLTYFQNEAQLEKSRLLSDRFSAERPKGSFSTLEIQRTEQGDSAMYLCASSLGQGTNYGYTFGSGTRLTVV.

This clone was observed once. The J gene is TRBJ1-1, the V gene TRBV7-9, with D perhaps TRBD1 (6 bases). CDR3 length equals 14 residues. Trimming took 5 bases from V and 4 from J, leaving 14 bases between them. CDR1 SEHNR and CDR2 FQNEAQ come from the germline V gene (reference sequence). CDR3 protein: CASSPLGGATEAFF. The CDR3 coding sequence is TGTGCCAGCAGCCCCTTGGGGGGGGCCACTGAAGCTTTCTTT.

This rearrangement joins TRBV11-1 to TRBJ2-1; no definite D call. Germline CDR1 is SGHAT and CDR2 is FQDESV (reference sequence). Deletions cut 1 base from V and 7 bases from J, with 8 bases between. This CDR3 is 13 amino acids long. The CDR3 region has the DNA TGTGCCAGCAGCTTAGGCCAGTGGAATGAGCAGTTCTTC. It translates to CASSLGQWNEQFF.

This chain connects TRBV5-5 to TRBJ1-4; D not certain. Germline CDR1 and CDR2: SGHKS and YYEKEE (reference sequence). The CDR3 is 15 residues long. Trimming cost V 0 bases and J 7 bases, with 13 bases left between them. The CDR3 is CASSLGGGGSEKLFF. The CDR3 bases are TGTGCCAGCAGCTTGGGGGGAGGAGGTAGTGAAAAACTGTTTTTT.

The rearrangement links TRBV25-1 to TRBJ1-1; D uncertain. The V and J ends lost 1 base and 1 base respectively, with 10 bases between them. CDR1 MGHDK and CDR2 SYGVNS come from the germline V gene. The CDR3 extends over 15 amino acids. CDR3 bases: TGTGCCAGCAGTGAATGTGAGTTTCAGAACACTGAAGCTTTCTTT. It codes for CASSECEFQNTEAFF.

The chain employs TRBV19 and TRBJ1-4; 11 bases line up with TRBD1. The CDR3 sequence is 14 residues long. The V segment lost 3 bases and the J segment 6 bases; nucleotides outside the gene matches: 0. Germline-derived CDR1 and CDR2 are LNHDA and SQIVND (reference sequence). CDR3 coding DNA: TGTGCCAGTAGTATGGACAGGGGGCATGAAAAACTGTTTTTT. Amino acid sequence: CASSMDRGHEKLFF. The full variable domain, rest sourced from reference TRBV19 and TRBJ1-4, is DGGITQSPKYLFRKEGQNVTLSCEQNLNHDAMYWYRQDPGQGLRLIYYSQIVNDFQKGDIAEGYSVSREKKESFPLTVTSAQKNPTAFYLCASSMDRGHEKLFFGSGTQLSVL.

The V call is TRBV5-4, the J call TRBJ2-1, with TRBD2 matching 10 bases. The CDR3 totals 16 residues. The junction had 12 bases not matched to a gene; V was cut back by 3 bases and J by 9 bases. Germline V gene data show CDR1 as SGHNT and CDR2 as YYREEE (reference sequence). The CDR3 DNA sequence: TGTGCCAGCAGCTCGCCTAGAAGCGGGGGGGCTGGTGAGCAGTTCTTC. Translation gives CASSSPRSGGAGEQFF.

The rearrangement uses TRBV7-9 and TRBJ2-1; 13 bases match TRBD2. Germline CDR1 reads SEHNR; CDR2 reads FQNEAQ (reference sequence). V shed 0 bases, J shed 8 bases, and the junction held 10 bases outside the gene matches. The CDR3 sequence is 18 residues long. In DNA, the CDR3 is TGTGCCAGCAGCTTAGCGGTACAGACTAGCGGGAGGAAGTATGAGCAGTTCTTC. Translation gives CASSLAVQTSGRKYEQFF.

The genes are TRBV14 and TRBJ2-2; a weak D match, TRBD2 (5 bases). Germline lookup yields CDR1 SGHDN and CDR2 FVKESK. V was pared by 1 base and J by 4 bases, with 13 bases between. The CDR3 runs to 16 residues. CDR3 sequence: CASSQVSGILTGELFF. The CDR3 region has the DNA TGTGCCAGCAGCCAAGTCTCCGGGATCCTCACCGGGGAGCTGTTTTTT.

The gene calls are TRBV5-5 and TRBJ1-4; 12 bases fit TRBD1. Trimming took 5 bases from V and 8 from J; bases not matched to a gene: 13. Germline V gene data show CDR1 as SGHKS and CDR2 as YYEKEE (reference sequence). The CDR3 is 17 residues long. CDR3 bases: TGTGCCAGCAGATCCGGGACAGGGGGCGCGGGAAGGGAAAAACTGTTTTTT. Protein: CASRSGTGGAGREKLFF.